This is a list of T cell receptor beta chains from one sample in a study of T cell repertoires in cytomegalovirus infection. Antigens for these TCRs are unknown. TCRdb reanalysed the reads using MiXCR and keeps one entry per CDR3 protein. The sample comprises a few hundred thousand distinct CDR3 sequences, just under 40% of which are singletons, and 40% to 60% rests with the top ten. The sequencing used cultured PBMCs, collected from culture after CMV antigen stimulation. These receptors were collected from a human donor in good health (CMV status not recorded). Some clones in this sample may be carry-over from other donors' samples. Each CDR3 is given with its conserved first and last residue. D genes are given only for firm matches. The size of a clone is reported for some rows only, either as once, few or many, or as a class for expanded clones.

j_call	clone_size	cdr3_length	v_call	d_call	cdr3_aa	cdr3_nt
TRBJ2-6	few	17	TRBV6-1	NA	CASSERDWTAGANVLTF	TGTGCCAGCAGTGAAAGAGATTGGACCGCTGGGGCCAACGTCCTGACTTTC
TRBJ2-7	many	14	TRBV7-2	TRBD2	CASSLQRGGYEQYF	TGTGCCAGCAGCCTCCAGCGGGGGGGCTACGAGCAGTACTTC
TRBJ1-2	NA	10	TRBV6-8	NA	CASRSTGYTF	TGTGCCAGCAGATCTACCGGGTACACCTTC
TRBJ1-4	NA	14	TRBV27	NA	CASSSPSRNEKLFF	TGTGCCAGCAGTTCGCCCTCAAGGAATGAAAAACTGTTTTTT
TRBJ2-1	few	15	TRBV6-5	NA	CASSYSSWDYNEQFF	TGTGCCAGCAGTTACTCGAGTTGGGATTACAATGAGCAGTTCTTC
TRBJ1-1	NA	13	TRBV6-2/TRBV6-3	NA	CASSYMGDTEAFF	TGTGCCAGCAGTTACATGGGGGACACTGAAGCTTTCTTT
TRBJ2-1	few	14	TRBV2	TRBD2	CASRGGTSGDEQFF	TGTGCCAGCAGGGGGGGGACTAGCGGGGATGAGCAGTTCTTC
TRBJ1-1	NA	16	TRBV28	NA	CASSPRALRKGTEAFF	TGTGCCAGCAGTCCGCGGGCCTTAAGAAAGGGGACTGAAGCTTTCTTT
TRBJ2-3	NA	14	TRBV11-2	NA	CASSPTVSTDTQYF	TGTGCCAGCAGCCCGACAGTGAGCACAGATACGCAGTATTTT
TRBJ1-5	NA	13	TRBV27	NA	CASSTTFFEPQHF	TGTGCCAGCAGTACGACCTTCTTCGAGCCCCAGCATTTT
TRBJ2-3	NA	17	TRBV7-2	NA	CASSLIRGLKITDTQYF	TGTGCCAGCAGCTTAATCCGGGGGCTGAAGATCACAGATACGCAGTATTTT
TRBJ1-4	NA	15	TRBV19	NA	CASSIPWGNNEKLFF	TGTGCCAGTAGTATTCCCTGGGGGAACAATGAAAAACTGTTTTTT
TRBJ2-7	NA	14	TRBV28	NA	CASQSRQGLREQYF	TGTGCCAGCCAATCAAGGCAGGGGTTGAGGGAGCAGTACTTC
TRBJ2-1	few	13	TRBV5-1	TRBD1	CASKGQVANEQFF	TGCGCCAGCAAGGGACAGGTGGCCAATGAGCAGTTCTTC
TRBJ1-4	NA	14	TRBV12-3/TRBV12-4	TRBD1	CASSPGQALEKLFF	TGTGCCAGCAGTCCGGGACAGGCCCTTGAAAAACTGTTTTTT
TRBJ2-7	NA	15	TRBV28	NA	CASRASDRRSYEQYF	TGTGCCAGCAGAGCTTCGGACCGCCGCTCCTACGAGCAGTACTTC
TRBJ2-7	few	16	TRBV7-9	NA	CASSLEKRLVDSEQYF	TGTGCCAGCAGCTTAGAAAAGCGGCTAGTAGATAGCGAGCAGTACTTC
TRBJ1-2	few	13	TRBV6-1	NA	CASSEGREIGYTF	TGTGCCAGCAGTGAAGGTAGAGAGATAGGCTACACCTTC
TRBJ2-1	NA	16	TRBV7-9	TRBD2	CASSLEGLAGSFEQFF	TGTGCCAGCAGCTTAGAAGGACTAGCGGGTAGCTTTGAGCAGTTCTTC
TRBJ2-3	NA	14	TRBV20-1	TRBD2	CSASSGGAGDTQYF	TGCAGTGCTAGTAGCGGGGGGGCTGGAGATACGCAGTATTTT
TRBJ1-5	NA	17	TRBV5-6	TRBD1	CASMRDRGGYSNQPQHF	TGTGCCAGCATGCGGGACAGGGGGGGATATAGCAATCAGCCCCAGCATTTT
TRBJ1-2	NA	13	TRBV12-3/TRBV12-4	NA	CASSPDKNYGYTF	TGTGCCAGCAGCCCGGACAAAAACTATGGCTACACCTTC
TRBJ2-1	NA	14	TRBV7-4	TRBD1	CASSLDQGAARQFF	TGTGCCAGCAGCTTAGATCAGGGGGCGGCCAGGCAGTTCTTC
TRBJ2-7	NA	15	TRBV6-6	TRBD2	CASSNERDPSYEQYF	TGTGCCAGCAGTAACGAGCGGGATCCTTCCTACGAGCAGTACTTC